This entry lists 10 T cell receptor beta chains sequenced from one sample in a study of beta chain features in type 1 diabetes. Expressed TCRB transcripts were sequenced, since all the RNA that had been isolated was reverse transcribed. Clones were read by immunoSEQ multiplex PCR, and TCRdb kept only the in-frame ones, dropping some. The sample contains under 450,000 clones, approximately 15% of which appear only once. Sequencing was carried out using naive CD4+ T cells from blood. Receptor source: a man aged 25 to 45 in good health.

The chain employs TRBV2 and TRBJ1-1; TRBD1 matches at 9 bases. The J segment lost 4 bases and the V segment lost 6 bases, leaving 6 bases of the junction unmatched. Germline lookup yields CDR1 SNHLY and CDR2 FYNNEI. The CDR3 is made up of 14 amino acids. CDR3 residues: CASRSTGGFTEAFF. The DNA of the CDR3 is TGTGCCAGCAGGTCCACAGGGGGCTTCACTGAAGCTTTCTTT. Variable domain in full (rest from reference TRBV2 and TRBJ1-1): EPEVTQTPSHQVTQMGQEVILRCVPISNHLYFYWYRQILGQKVEFLVSFYNNEISEKSEIFDDQFSVERPDGSNFTLKIRSTKLEDSAMYFCASRSTGGFTEAFFGQGTRLTVV.

The V call is TRBV5-1, the J call TRBJ2-1; possible D gene TRBD1, 6 bases. The CDR3 totals 14 residues. The germline V and J ends were trimmed by 4 bases and 5 bases, with 13 bases remaining between them. Germline V gene data show CDR1 as SGHRS and CDR2 as YFSETQ. CDR3 coding DNA: TGCGCCAGCAGCCCCCGGGACATAGACAATGAGCAGTTCTTC. Translated: CASSPRDIDNEQFF.

The chain recombines TRBV6-6 with TRBJ2-7; maybe TRBD1 (6 bases). V dropped 6 bases and J dropped 0 bases, with 18 bases sitting between them. CDR3 length equals 16 residues. Germline CDR1 MNHNY, CDR2 SVGAGI (reference sequence). The CDR3 bases are TGTGCCAGCAGGACCTTAATACAGGGCTCCTCCTACGAGCAGTACTTC. Its translation is CASRTLIQGSSYEQYF.

The chain carries TRBV7-9 and TRBJ2-7; 7 bases align to TRBD1. The J segment lost 0 bases and the V segment lost 4 bases, leaving 0 bases of the junction unmatched. Germline CDR1 is SEHNR and CDR2 is FQNEAQ (reference sequence). The CDR3 contains 13 residues. CDR3 DNA: TGTGCCAGCAGCTGGGACAGCTCCTACGAGCAGTACTTC. Translation gives CASSWDSSYEQYF.

Comment on this clone: The same CDR3 also results from other DNA sequences found in this sample. The V gene is TRBV11-3, the J gene TRBJ2-1; D is uncertain. The V end was cut by 1 base, the J end by 7 bases, with 5 bases between. Per the germline V gene, CDR1 is SGHNT and CDR2 is YENEEA. This CDR3 has 12 residues. The CDR3 DNA is TGTGCCAGCAGCTTAGTGGGTAATGAGCAGTTCTTC. This encodes CASSLVGNEQFF.

This clone was seen a few times. This chain's CDR3 is CATSRPGSSTDTQYF. In DNA form, the CDR3 reads TGTGCCACCAGCAGACCGGGATCTAGCACAGATACGCAGTATTTT. V gene TRBV15 combines with J gene TRBJ2-3; a possible D gene is TRBD2 (5 bases). The length of the CDR3 is 15 residues. Germline V gene sequence: CDR1 LNHNV, CDR2 YYDKDF (reference sequence). V was pared by 2 bases and J by 0 bases, with 9 bases between. The full variable domain, in which reference TRBV15 and TRBJ2-3 provide the parts outside the CDR3, is DAMVIQNPRYQVTQFGKPVTLSCSQTLNHNVMYWYQQKSSQAPKLLFHYYDKDFNNEADTPDNFQSRRPNTSFCFLDIRSPGLGDTAMYLCATSRPGSSTDTQYFGPGTRLTVL.

This clone turned up a few times. The chain links TRBV18 to TRBJ2-6; possible D gene TRBD1, 5 bases. This CDR3 comprises 15 residues. V shed 8 bases and J shed 1 base, with 12 bases lying between them. CDR1 and CDR2 (germline): KGHSH, LQKENI. The CDR3 sequence: CASQQDLSGANVLTF. DNA of the CDR3: TGTGCCAGCCAACAGGATTTATCTGGGGCCAACGTCCTGACTTTC. Drawing the rest from reference TRBV18 and TRBJ2-6, the complete variable domain is NAGVMQNPRHLVRRRGQEARLRCSPMKGHSHVYWYRQLPEEGLKFMVYLQKENIIDESGMPKERFSAEFPKEGPSILRIQQVVRGDSAAYFCASQQDLSGANVLTFGAGSRLTVL.

This clone has only a few counts. In nucleotides, the CDR3 is TGTGCCATCAGCAAAGCGGGGGGCCGGGAGACCCAGTACTTC. It translates to CAISKAGGRETQYF. This chain links TRBV10-3 with TRBJ2-5; 9 nucleotides agree with TRBD2. Germline V gene data show CDR1 as ENHRY and CDR2 as SYGVKD. J gave up 5 bases and V 6 bases, and 7 bases lay outside the gene matches. CDR3 length: 14 residues.

This clone was counted a few times. The J gene is TRBJ2-2, the V gene TRBV7-2; D is tentatively TRBD1 or TRBD2 (5 bases each). V shed 3 bases and J shed 1 base, with 9 bases lying between them. The CDR3 is made up of 15 amino acids. CDR1 and CDR2 from the germline V gene are SGHTA and FQGNSA. The CDR3 DNA reads TGTGCCAGCAGCTTCGGGACCAGGAACACCGGGGAGCTGTTTTTT. Translated: CASSFGTRNTGELFF.

CDR3 in DNA: TGTGCCAGCAGCTCGAGGACAGGGGGTTACACCGGGGAGCTGTTTTTT. Its protein is CASSSRTGGYTGELFF. The chain uses TRBV7-9 and TRBJ2-2; TRBD1 aligns across 10 bases. CDR1 is SEHNR and CDR2 is FQNEAQ in the germline V gene (reference sequence). CDR3 length: 16 residues. Unmatched junction bases numbered 5, after V lost 4 bases and J lost 3 bases.